These 29 T cell receptor beta chains came from one sample sequenced in a study of cytomegalovirus exposure and HLA in healthy donors. PCR primers comprised 60 Vbeta and 13 Jbeta primers. Only in-frame clones appear in the TCRdb table, and some are missing; sequencing was by immunoSEQ multiplex PCR. Seen here are roughly 90,000 clones, 84% observed once, and the top ten hold around 2.3%. Input material: PBMCs. These receptors came from a man aged 18 to 29 in good health and CMV-seronegative.

The chain uses TRBV6-5 and TRBJ2-1, with D possibly matching TRBD2 (7 bases). V lost 4 bases and J lost 4, with 14 bases in between. Germline CDR1 MNHEY, CDR2 SVGAGI. The CDR3 contains 15 residues. CDR3: CASSSHGGLYNEQFF. The CDR3 DNA follows: TGTGCCAGCAGTTCCCACGGGGGGCTGTACAATGAGCAGTTCTTC.

The V call is TRBV7-6, the J call TRBJ2-3; TRBD2 agrees at 9 bases. CDR3 length equals 14 residues. CDR1 is SGHVS and CDR2 is FNYEAQ in the germline V gene. J lost 13 bases, V lost 5 bases, and 13 bases had no gene match. CDR3 amino acids: CASSRGLSGSIKYF. CDR3 bases: TGTGCCAGCAGCCGCGGGCTTAGCGGGAGTATTAAGTATTTT.

The V call is TRBV19, the J call TRBJ1-5; maybe TRBD1 (5 bases). Trimming removed 7 bases from V and 2 bases from J, with 6 bases in between. Germline CDR1 is LNHDA and CDR2 is SQIVND (reference sequence). The CDR3 is 12 amino acids. The CDR3 DNA reads as TGTGCCAGTACACAGGGCAATCAGCCCCAGCATTTT. As protein: CASTQGNQPQHF.

The chain carries TRBV7-9 and TRBJ1-2; TRBD1 matches at 11 bases. This CDR3 contains 15 residues. J was trimmed by 2 bases and V by 5 bases; bases with no gene match: 4. The germline CDR1 and CDR2 sequences are SEHNR and FQNEAQ (reference sequence). The CDR3 DNA is TGTGCCAGCAGCGTTGGGACAGGGGGGAACTATGGCTACACCTTC. This encodes CASSVGTGGNYGYTF.

This chain joins TRBV5-1 and TRBJ1-1; D not resolved. CDR1 SGHRS and CDR2 YFSETQ come from the germline V gene. There are 15 residues in the CDR3. V was pared by 0 bases and J by 4 bases, with 13 bases between. CDR3 in DNA: TGCGCCAGCAGCTTGGCCCCAATGTGGGCCACTGAAGCTTTCTTT. This gives the protein CASSLAPMWATEAFF. Drawing the rest from reference TRBV5-1 and TRBJ1-1, the complete variable domain is KAGVTQTPRYLIKTRGQQVTLSCSPISGHRSVSWYQQTPGQGLQFLFEYFSETQRNKGNFPGRFSGRQFSNSRSEMNVSTLELGDSALYLCASSLAPMWATEAFFGQGTRLTVV.

The table lists this clone with a count of one. This chain links TRBV30 with TRBJ2-7, with D possibly being TRBD2 (6 bases). The CDR3 consists of 12 residues. V dropped 3 bases and J dropped 2 bases, with 8 bases sitting between them. The germline V gene encodes CDR1 GTSNPN and CDR2 SVGIG (reference sequence). The DNA of the CDR3 is TGTGCCTGGAGAGGCGGGACCTACGAGCAGTACTTC. Protein product: CAWRGGTYEQYF.

The chain combines TRBV5-1 with TRBJ2-2; D gene ambiguous. This CDR3 is 13 amino acids long. The V end lost 0 bases, the J end lost 5 bases, and 5 bases lay between the germline ends. The V gene's germline CDR1 is SGHRS and CDR2 YFSETQ. For the CDR3, the DNA is TGCGCCAGCAGCTTGGCCGAGACCGGGGAGCTGTTTTTT. Encoded protein: CASSLAETGELFF. The full variable domain, completed using reference TRBV5-1 and TRBJ2-2, is KAGVTQTPRYLIKTRGQQVTLSCSPISGHRSVSWYQQTPGQGLQFLFEYFSETQRNKGNFPGRFSGRQFSNSRSEMNVSTLELGDSALYLCASSLAETGELFFGEGSRLTVL.

The chain uses TRBV10-1 and TRBJ2-6, with 9 bases that match TRBD1. The CDR3 length is 21 residues. Germline CDR1 reads WNHNN; CDR2 reads SYGVQD (reference sequence). The J segment lost 0 bases and the V segment lost 5 bases, leaving 17 bases of the junction unmatched. CDR3 DNA sequence: TGCGCCAGCAGTCCGGGACAGGGCAGACTAGCAAACAACTCTGGGGCCAACGTCCTGACTTTC. It translates to CASSPGQGRLANNSGANVLTF.

CDR3 bases: TGTGCCAGCAGTGCCGGAGTCCATGAAGCTTTCTTT. Its translation is CASSAGVHEAFF. The V and J genes are TRBV27 and TRBJ1-1, with D uncertain. The CDR3 loop spans 12 amino acids. Germline CDR1 reads MNHEY; CDR2 reads SMNVEV (reference sequence). Trimming took off 5 bases at V and 7 bases at J, with 11 bases between the two ends.

The CDR3 DNA reads as TGCGCCAGCAGTGAGTCAGGCGGCCCTGCCCAGTACTTC. This encodes CASSESGGPAQYF. V gene TRBV10-1 combines with J gene TRBJ2-5, with D unresolved. Germline CDR1 WNHNN, CDR2 SYGVQD (reference sequence). The CDR3 contains 13 residues. Trimming cost V 0 bases and J 9 bases, with 11 bases left between them.

The V call is TRBV9, the J call TRBJ1-6, with 7 bases fitting TRBD1. Germline CDR1 reads SGDLS; CDR2 reads YYNGEE. V was pared by 4 bases and J by 7 bases, with 8 bases of the junction left unmatched. The CDR3 totals 15 residues. The CDR3 reads CASSLGQFYNSPLHF. DNA for the CDR3: TGTGCCAGCAGCCTGGGACAGTTTTACAATTCACCCCTCCACTTT.

The chain uses TRBV9 and TRBJ2-1; 11 positions agree with TRBD2. CDR1 is SGDLS and CDR2 is YYNGEE in the germline V gene. J lost 6 bases, V lost 3 bases, and 8 bases had no gene match. The CDR3 is made up of 16 amino acids. The CDR3 sequence: CASSASGTSGLNEQFF. The CDR3 region has the DNA TGTGCCAGCAGCGCCTCCGGGACTAGCGGACTCAATGAGCAGTTCTTC.

The chain uses TRBV2 and TRBJ1-5; maybe TRBD1 (6 bases). V was clipped by 3 bases and J by 2 bases, with 11 bases between them. The CDR3 covers 15 residues. CDR1 and CDR2 (germline): SNHLY, FYNNEI. Written as DNA, the CDR3 is TGTGCCAGCAGTGAGGGGGCGGTTGGCAATCAGCCCCAGCATTTT. Translation gives CASSEGAVGNQPQHF.

This chain connects TRBV2 to TRBJ2-1; 8 positions match TRBD1. J lost 7 bases, V lost 6 bases, and 11 bases had no gene match. CDR1 and CDR2 from the germline V gene are SNHLY and FYNNEI. The CDR3 has 15 amino acids. This CDR3 is CASSKDRAFSNEQFF. The CDR3 DNA is TGTGCCAGCAGCAAGGACAGGGCATTTAGTAATGAGCAGTTCTTC. Drawing the rest from reference TRBV2 and TRBJ2-1, the complete variable domain is EPEVTQTPSHQVTQMGQEVILRCVPISNHLYFYWYRQILGQKVEFLVSFYNNEISEKSEIFDDQFSVERPDGSNFTLKIRSTKLEDSAMYFCASSKDRAFSNEQFFGPGTRLTVL.

The chain has TRBV2 and TRBJ1-1; possible D gene TRBD1, 5 bases. V lost 5 bases and J lost 1, with 11 bases in between. The germline V gene encodes CDR1 SNHLY and CDR2 FYNNEI. The CDR3 loop spans 14 amino acids. The CDR3 DNA reads TGTGCCAGCAGTTCTAGGGGCCGGAACACTGAAGCTTTCTTT. This translates into CASSSRGRNTEAFF.

The J gene is TRBJ1-5, the V gene TRBV30, with D tentatively TRBD1 (5 bases). CDR3 length: 13 residues. Looked up from germline, CDR1 is GTSNPN and CDR2 is SVGIG (reference sequence). Trimming pared 1 base from V and 7 bases from J, leaving 11 bases between. In DNA, the CDR3 is TGTGCCTGGAGTGCGGGAGGGGACCAGCCCCAGCATTTT. This gives the protein CAWSAGGDQPQHF. Full variable domain (rest looked up from reference TRBV30 and TRBJ1-5): SQTIHQWPATLVQPVGSPLSLECTVEGTSNPNLYWYRQAAGRGLQLLFYSVGIGQISSEVPQNLSASRPQDRQFILSSKKLLLSDSGFYLCAWSAGGDQPQHFGDGTRLSIL.

This clone appeared once. V gene TRBV5-6 combines with J gene TRBJ2-3; 8 bases align to TRBD2. The CDR3 is 18 residues long. The trim removed 2 bases at V and 8 bases at J, leaving 19 bases unmatched. Germline-derived CDR1 and CDR2 are SGHDT and YYEEEE. In DNA form, the CDR3 reads TGTGCCAGCAGCTTAGGGCCTGGAAGCGGGAGAACTGCGGCTACGCAGTATTTT. Translated: CASSLGPGSGRTAATQYF.

The chain couples TRBV14 to TRBJ1-1; 9 nucleotides match TRBD1. The CDR3 extends over 14 amino acids. The J segment lost 4 bases and the V segment lost 7 bases, leaving 7 bases of the junction unmatched. CDR1 SGHDN and CDR2 FVKESK come from the germline V gene. DNA for the CDR3: TGTGCCAGCAAAAAGACAGGGGGGCTCACTGAAGCTTTCTTT. It yields the protein CASKKTGGLTEAFF.

The rearrangement uses TRBV27 and TRBJ2-7; TRBD1 aligns across 9 bases. The CDR3 contains 16 residues. Germline V gene data show CDR1 as MNHEY and CDR2 as SMNVEV (reference sequence). V trimming: 5 bases; J trimming: 6 bases; junction bases outside the gene matches: 14. The CDR3 DNA reads as TGTGCCAGCAGTCCATTACGGGACAGGGTTGTAGCCGAGCAGTACTTC. Amino acids: CASSPLRDRVVAEQYF.

The chain employs TRBV11-2 and TRBJ2-6, with D uncertain. Trimming left V 1 base short and J 2 bases short, with 6 bases between. The CDR3 has 15 amino acids. In germline, CDR1 is SGHAT, CDR2 FQNNGV. CDR3 bases: TGTGCCAGCAGCTTAGCAGGTACTGGGGCCAACGTCCTGACTTTC. It codes for CASSLAGTGANVLTF.

V usage is TRBV19 and J usage is TRBJ1-2; the D is unclear. This CDR3 contains 14 residues. Per germline, CDR1 LNHDA and CDR2 SQIVND (reference sequence). Trimming cost V 2 bases and J 4 bases, with 11 bases left between them. The CDR3 loop reads CASSIRETSYGYTF. In nucleotides, the CDR3 is TGTGCCAGTAGTATAAGGGAAACTAGCTATGGCTACACCTTC.

The chain couples TRBV5-1 to TRBJ2-7, with 11 bases that match TRBD1. Germline V gene sequence: CDR1 SGHRS, CDR2 YFSETQ. The CDR3 spans 16 residues. J gave up 2 bases and V 4 bases, and 8 bases lay outside the gene matches. CDR3 residues: CASSPGQGAGTYEQYF. CDR3 nucleotide sequence: TGCGCCAGCAGCCCAGGACAGGGGGCCGGCACCTACGAGCAGTACTTC.

The chain uses TRBV9 and TRBJ2-7; no definite D call. The V end was cut by 4 bases, the J end by 6 bases, with 20 bases between. This CDR3 region has 15 residues. The germline V gene has CDR1 SGDLS and CDR2 YYNGEE. The CDR3 sequence is CASSSVLGWVGEQYF. The DNA for the CDR3 is TGTGCCAGCAGCTCGGTCCTCGGGTGGGTTGGCGAGCAGTACTTC.

The chain has TRBV7-9 and TRBJ1-1; maybe TRBD1 (5 bases). The CDR3 totals 13 residues. The germline V gene has CDR1 SEHNR and CDR2 FQNEAQ (reference sequence). Trimming removed 0 bases at V and 11 bases at J, with 13 bases between. The CDR3 is CASSLARREGAFF. The CDR3 DNA follows: TGTGCCAGCAGCTTAGCTAGGCGGGAGGGGGCTTTCTTT.

The chain has TRBV5-1 and TRBJ2-1; 11 bases line up with TRBD2. In germline, CDR1 is SGHRS, CDR2 YFSETQ. With V trimmed by 5 bases and J by 10 bases, 11 bases remained unmatched. The length of the CDR3 is 15 residues. As DNA, the CDR3 is TGCGCCAGCAGAAAAACTAGCGGGAGAGGAGAAGAGCAGTTCTTC. This sequence encodes CASRKTSGRGEEQFF.

This chain uses TRBV7-6 with TRBJ2-2; D is unresolved. V dropped 3 bases and J dropped 1 base, with 9 bases sitting between them. The CDR3 has 15 amino acids. Germline CDR1 reads SGHVS; CDR2 reads FNYEAQ. CDR3: CASSFGQVNTGELFF. CDR3 DNA: TGTGCCAGCAGCTTTGGGCAGGTGAACACCGGGGAGCTGTTTTTT.

The V call is TRBV29-1, the J call TRBJ2-1; 7 positions match TRBD2. Germline V gene sequence: CDR1 SQVTM, CDR2 ANQGSEA. After removal of 8 bases from V and 2 bases from J, the junction contained 6 bases not matched to a gene. The CDR3 is 13 amino acids. The CDR3 bases are TGCAGCACCCCCGGGGGGACCTACAATGAGCAGTTCTTC. As protein: CSTPGGTYNEQFF.

The J gene is TRBJ1-5, the V gene TRBV5-1, with D unresolved. V dropped 1 base and J dropped 3 bases, with 5 bases sitting between them. The CDR3 loop spans 13 amino acids. The V gene's germline CDR1 is SGHRS and CDR2 YFSETQ. The CDR3 sequence is CASSLTANQPQHF. The DNA for the CDR3 is TGCGCCAGCAGCTTGACAGCCAATCAGCCCCAGCATTTT.

This chain joins TRBV9 and TRBJ1-3; weak D call: TRBD1 (6 bases). The CDR3 loop spans 15 amino acids. CDR1 and CDR2 from the germline V gene are SGDLS and YYNGEE. V dropped 0 bases and J dropped 4 bases, with 11 bases sitting between them. Here the CDR3 reads CASSVGQGQGNTIYF. The DNA of the CDR3 is TGTGCCAGCAGCGTAGGTCAGGGGCAAGGAAACACCATATATTTT.